This TCR beta chain came from a study of cytomegalovirus exposure and HLA in healthy donors. Points from the study as a whole: A few of the chains that were CMV-associated were confirmed in vitro to be specific for CMV antigens. Later analysis associated a missense DCLRE1C variant with TCR beta V- and J-gene trimming.

Turning to this clone: No antigen is known for it.

The study ran its PCR with 60 Vbeta and 13 Jbeta primers. Data came from immunoSEQ multiplex PCR; TCRdb stores just in-frame clones and leaves some out. The repertoire holds 200,000 to 250,000 clones, around 89% seen once, with more than 0.8% in the top ten. Donors had nominal health at sampling but likely had unrecorded immune exposures. This CDR3 contains 18 residues. With 1 base clipped from V and 5 bases from J, the junction kept 13 bases outside the gene matches. In germline, CDR1 is SGHNT, CDR2 YENEEA. The specimen was PBMCs. This receptor was identified in a woman aged 18-30 years in good health and CMV-seronegative. The chain has TRBV11-3 and TRBJ2-5; 10 bases are a match to TRBD2. In nucleotides, the CDR3 is TGTGCCAGCAGCTTAGCTCTCAGCGGGAGGGCCGATTCTGAGACCCAGTACTTC. Translation gives CASSLALSGRADSETQYF.